Below are 10 T cell receptor beta chains sequenced from a single sample in a study of tumor-infiltrating lymphocytes in primary liver carcinoma. Using a constant-region primer together with ProtoScript II reverse transcriptase, TCR beta cDNA was made from roughly 500 ng of total RNA. Three nested multiplex PCR rounds of slightly modified ARM-PCR generated TCR beta libraries. The first two PCR rounds used TRBV1-TRBV30 primers with a Cbeta primer, approximately 9 cycles each. TCRdb called the multiplex PCR reads again in MiXCR, with one record for every CDR3 protein. Of 100,000 or so distinct CDR3 sequences listed, about three quarters are singletons. Unsorted bulk tissue, about 20-32 mg of it, served as the source for co-extraction of RNA and DNA. Source material: liver tumor tissue from sampling region 5. The subset was: tumor region T5, tumor centre. All receptors come from a woman aged 55-69 years with primary liver carcinoma and hepatitis B virus infection.

As concerns this clonotype: Germline is not matched at one junction end, which may reflect a read error. The chain uses TRBV7-8 and TRBJ2-7; 7 bases are a match to TRBD1. CDR1 is SGHVS and CDR2 is FQNEAQ in the germline V gene. CDR3 length: 15 amino acids. In nucleotides, the CDR3 is TGTGCCAGAAGTTACTTACAGGGGCCCAGTTACGATCAGTACTTC. It encodes CARSYLQGPSYDQYF.

This rearrangement joins TRBV4-2 to TRBJ2-5; 11 bases line up with TRBD2. Losses at the gene ends were 0 bases for V and 7 bases for J; bases not matched to a gene: 7. Germline loops: CDR1 LGHNA, CDR2 YNFKEQ. This CDR3 region has 16 residues. Here the CDR3 reads CASSQDSTSGSGTQYF. The CDR3 DNA reads as TGTGCCAGCAGCCAAGATTCAACTAGCGGGAGTGGGACCCAGTACTTC.

V gene TRBV12-3 or TRBV12-4 combines with J gene TRBJ1-6, with 8 bases aligning to TRBD1. The CDR3 is 13 residues long. The CDR3 region is CASRTGSSSPLHF. The CDR3 nucleotides are TGTGCTAGCCGGACAGGGTCTAGTTCACCCCTCCACTTT.

With regard to this clonotype: Given the absence of the conserved phenylalanine or tryptophan at the CDR3 end, a read error is likely. The V and J genes are TRBV4-1 and TRBJ2-5, with unresolved D. The V gene's germline CDR1 is MGHRA and CDR2 YSYEKL. CDR3 length equals 12 residues. In DNA, the CDR3 is TGCGCCAGCAGCCAACCGCAAGAGATCCAGTACTCC. It encodes CASSQPQEIQYS.

About this clonotype itself: This CDR3 is missing its conserved last phenylalanine or tryptophan, likely due to a read error. No DNA is shown, since the ends of the CDR3 on it are uncertain; the CDR3 is the one TCRdb lists. This chain links TRBV11-2 with TRBJ2-7; the table names TRBD2, a call not compared with the DNA. Germline CDR1 SGHAT, CDR2 FQNNGV. The CDR3 is 16 residues long, counting both termini. The CDR3 protein is CASSYGGRTSGSEEYS.

This chain connects TRBV5-1 to TRBJ1-4; 8 bases fit TRBD1. Per germline, CDR1 SGHRS and CDR2 YFSETQ. This CDR3 region has 16 residues. The J segment lost 7 bases and the V segment lost 1 base, leaving 9 bases of the junction unmatched. The DNA of the CDR3 is TGCGCCAGCAGCTTGAGTGGCGGACAGGGCACTGAAAAACTGTTTTTT. It is translated as CASSLSGGQGTEKLFF.

Worth noting for this clonotype: An end of the junction does not agree with germline; a read error may underlie this. The gene calls are TRBV29-1 and TRBJ2-4; perhaps TRBD2 as D (5 bases). This CDR3 spans 14 amino acids. From germline, CDR1 is SQVTM and CDR2 ANQGSEA. The CDR3 coding sequence is TGCAGCGACGCGGGCGGACTGGCCAAAAACATTCAGAACTTC. Translated: CSDAGGLAKNIQNF.

This clonotype was seen repeatedly, ten times or more. The gene calls are TRBV20-1 and TRBJ2-2; possible D gene TRBD2, 7 bases. Between the trimmed V and J ends, which lost 6 bases and 3 bases, there was a span of 17 bases. This CDR3 is built from 15 residues. Germline lookup yields CDR1 DFQATT and CDR2 SNEGSKA (reference sequence). The CDR3 DNA is TGCAGTGCCACCCTGGGGGAGGGGGACACCGGGGAGCTGTTTTTT. As protein: CSATLGEGDTGELFF.

This clonotype was seen a handful of times. This sequence joins TRBV9 and TRBJ2-3; D gene unclear. Germline CDR1 is SGDLS and CDR2 is YYNGEE. The CDR3 spans 14 residues. Trimming left V 2 bases short and J 0 bases short, with 7 bases between. The CDR3 nucleotides are TGTGCCAGCAGCGTGAATCCTAGCACAGATACGCAGTATTTT. Translating gives CASSVNPSTDTQYF.

The rearrangement links TRBV11-2 to TRBJ2-3; 8 positions agree with TRBD2. The CDR3 is 15 amino acids. Trimming removed 7 bases from V and 4 bases from J; junction bases left unmatched: 10. Looked up from germline, CDR1 is SGHAT and CDR2 is FQNNGV. This CDR3 is CASNYGLAGPDTQYF. CDR3 coding DNA: TGTGCCAGCAACTATGGACTAGCAGGACCAGATACGCAGTATTTT.